The table lists the clone carrying this T cell receptor (beta chain) with a count of one. Trimming removed 5 bases at V and 0 bases at J, with 5 bases between. The V gene's germline CDR1 is SGHAT and CDR2 FQNNGV. This CDR3 comprises 12 residues. This specimen belongs to a study of blood T cell repertoires in COVID-19. Study-level information: PBMCs, B-cell-depleted T cells, or T cells provided the cDNA or gDNA that made up the material.

How the authors handled the data: Estimation of nucleated cell counts was performed using reference gene primer amplification. Data came from immunoSEQ multiplex PCR; TCRdb stores just in-frame clones and leaves some out. The V and J calls and clone size were taken over from that table, and D and trimming were inferred from the DNA. The repertoire includes tens of thousands of clones, about 89% of them detected once, and around a fifth sits in the top ten. Sequencing used peripheral blood. J is TRBJ2-7 and V is TRBV11-2, with D unclear. This TCR was sampled from a man aged 50 to 60 with active COVID-19. CDR3 residues: CASSQNSYEQYF. In DNA form, the CDR3 reads TGTGCCAGCAGCCAGAACTCCTACGAGCAGTACTTC.